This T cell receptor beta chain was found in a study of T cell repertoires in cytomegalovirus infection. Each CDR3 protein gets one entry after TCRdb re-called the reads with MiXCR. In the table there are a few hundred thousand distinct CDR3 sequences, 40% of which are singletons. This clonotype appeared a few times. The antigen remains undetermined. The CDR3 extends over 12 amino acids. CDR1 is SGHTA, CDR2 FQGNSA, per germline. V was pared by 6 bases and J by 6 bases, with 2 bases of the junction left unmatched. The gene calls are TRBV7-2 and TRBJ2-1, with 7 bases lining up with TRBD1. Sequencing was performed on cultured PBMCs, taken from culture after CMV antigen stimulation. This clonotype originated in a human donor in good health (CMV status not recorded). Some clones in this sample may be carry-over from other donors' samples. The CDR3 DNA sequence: TGTGCCAGCAGAAGGGACAGCAATGAGCAGTTCTTC. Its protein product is CASRRDSNEQFF.